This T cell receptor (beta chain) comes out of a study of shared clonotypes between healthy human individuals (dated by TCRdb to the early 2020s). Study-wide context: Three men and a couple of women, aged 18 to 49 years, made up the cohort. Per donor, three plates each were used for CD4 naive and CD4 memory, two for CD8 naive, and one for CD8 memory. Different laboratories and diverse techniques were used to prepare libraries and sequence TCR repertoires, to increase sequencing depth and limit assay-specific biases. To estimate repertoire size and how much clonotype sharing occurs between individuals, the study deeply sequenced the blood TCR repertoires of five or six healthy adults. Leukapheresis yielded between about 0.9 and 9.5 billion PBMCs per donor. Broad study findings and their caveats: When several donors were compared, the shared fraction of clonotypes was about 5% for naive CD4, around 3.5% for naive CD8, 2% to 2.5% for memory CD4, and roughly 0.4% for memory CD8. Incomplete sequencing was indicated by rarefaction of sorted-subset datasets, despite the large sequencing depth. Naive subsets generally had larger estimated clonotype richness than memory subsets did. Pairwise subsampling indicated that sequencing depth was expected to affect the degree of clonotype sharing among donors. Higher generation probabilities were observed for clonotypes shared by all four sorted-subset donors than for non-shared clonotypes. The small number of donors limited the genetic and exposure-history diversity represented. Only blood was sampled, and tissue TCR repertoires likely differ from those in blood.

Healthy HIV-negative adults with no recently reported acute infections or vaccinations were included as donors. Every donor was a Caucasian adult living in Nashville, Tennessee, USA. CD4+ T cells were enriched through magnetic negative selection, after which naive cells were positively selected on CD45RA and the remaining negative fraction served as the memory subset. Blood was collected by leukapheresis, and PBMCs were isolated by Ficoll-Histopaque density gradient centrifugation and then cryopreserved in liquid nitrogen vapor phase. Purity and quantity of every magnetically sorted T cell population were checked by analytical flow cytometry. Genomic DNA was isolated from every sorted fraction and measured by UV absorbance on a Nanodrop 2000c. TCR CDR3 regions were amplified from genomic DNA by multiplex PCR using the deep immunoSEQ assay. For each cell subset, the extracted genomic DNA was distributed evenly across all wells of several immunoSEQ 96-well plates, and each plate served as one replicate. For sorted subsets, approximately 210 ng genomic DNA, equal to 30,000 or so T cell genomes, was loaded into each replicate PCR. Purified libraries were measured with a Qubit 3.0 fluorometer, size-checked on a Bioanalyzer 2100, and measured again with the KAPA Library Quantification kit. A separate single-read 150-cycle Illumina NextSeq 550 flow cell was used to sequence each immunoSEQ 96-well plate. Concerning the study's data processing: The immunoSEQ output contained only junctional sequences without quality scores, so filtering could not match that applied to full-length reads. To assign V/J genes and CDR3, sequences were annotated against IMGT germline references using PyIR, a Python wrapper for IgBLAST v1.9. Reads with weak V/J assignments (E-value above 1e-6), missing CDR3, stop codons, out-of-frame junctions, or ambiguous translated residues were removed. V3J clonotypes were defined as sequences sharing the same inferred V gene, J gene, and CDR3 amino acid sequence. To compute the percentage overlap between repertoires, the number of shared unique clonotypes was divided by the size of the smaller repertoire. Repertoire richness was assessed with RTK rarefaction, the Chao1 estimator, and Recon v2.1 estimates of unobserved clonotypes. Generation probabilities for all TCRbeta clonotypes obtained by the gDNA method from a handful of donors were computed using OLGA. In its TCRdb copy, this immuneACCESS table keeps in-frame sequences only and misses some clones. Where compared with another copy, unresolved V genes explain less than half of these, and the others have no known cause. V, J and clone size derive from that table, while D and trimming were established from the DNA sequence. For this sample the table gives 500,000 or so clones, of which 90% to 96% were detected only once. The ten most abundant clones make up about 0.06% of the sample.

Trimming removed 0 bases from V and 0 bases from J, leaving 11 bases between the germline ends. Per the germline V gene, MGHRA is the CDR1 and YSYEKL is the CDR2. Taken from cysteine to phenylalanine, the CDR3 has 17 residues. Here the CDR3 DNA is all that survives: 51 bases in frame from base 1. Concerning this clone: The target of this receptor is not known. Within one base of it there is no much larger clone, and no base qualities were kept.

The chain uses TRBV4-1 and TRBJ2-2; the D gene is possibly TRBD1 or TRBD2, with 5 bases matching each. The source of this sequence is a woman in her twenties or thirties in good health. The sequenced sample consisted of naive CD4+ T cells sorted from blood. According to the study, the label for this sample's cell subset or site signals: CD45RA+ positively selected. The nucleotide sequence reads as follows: TGCGCCAGCAGCCAAGAGTTCCGGGGCGCGAACACCGGGGAGCTGTTTTTT. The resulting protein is CASSQEFRGANTGELFF.